These 9 T cell receptor beta chains originate from one sample sequenced in a study of naive and memory T cell subsets. Study conclusions and caveats: A few larger clonotypes appeared in naive repertoires, especially CD8, possibly memory cells re-expressing CD45RA.

An equimolar mix of two oligonucleotides served as the beta constant-region primer for TRBC1 and TRBC2. The ligated cDNA underwent four PCR rounds using SP2 and nested alpha and beta constant-region primers. TCRdb ran MiXCR on the UMI-ligation and nested PCR reads and lists one entry per CDR3 protein. Of around 93,000 distinct CDR3 sequences in the sample, about 10% were seen once. Antigens of these TCRs are unknown. Sequenced material: naive CD4+ T cells from blood. The source of these receptors is a human donor in good health.

There are many counts of this clonotype. This chain links TRBV20-1 with TRBJ1-2, with D uncertain. The CDR3 is 11 residues long. Germline CDR1 reads DFQATT; CDR2 reads SNEGSKA (reference sequence). V lost 8 bases to trimming and J lost 0 bases, with 7 bases between them. The CDR3 region has the DNA TGCAGTAGTCGGCCTAACTATGGCTACACCTTC. This encodes CSSRPNYGYTF.

The chain combines TRBV24-1 with TRBJ2-1; TRBD1 agrees at 8 bases. The CDR3 runs to 13 residues. The J segment lost 3 bases and the V segment lost 12 bases, leaving 6 bases of the junction unmatched. Germline V lookup: CDR1 KGHDR, CDR2 SFDVKD. The CDR3 coding sequence is TGTGCCGCTCAAACAGGGGGCTACAATGAGCAGTTCTTC. Protein: CAAQTGGYNEQFF.

The chain employs TRBV20-1 and TRBJ2-7; 10 nucleotides line up with TRBD1. The CDR3 runs 14 residues. Germline V gene lookup returns CDR1 DFQATT and CDR2 SNEGSKA (reference sequence). With V trimmed by 6 bases and J by 10 bases, 15 bases remained unmatched. The CDR3 loop reads CSAPLNPDRGPQYF. CDR3 bases: TGCAGTGCCCCTCTGAACCCTGACAGGGGGCCTCAGTACTTC.

This sequence joins TRBV3-1 and TRBJ1-1, with a possible D match to TRBD1 (5 bases). Germline V lookup: CDR1 LGHDT, CDR2 YNNKEL (reference sequence). The V and J ends lost 4 bases and 4 bases respectively, with 13 bases between them. The CDR3 consists of 14 residues. As DNA, the CDR3 is TGTGCCAGCAGCCGGGGCGGGCGGATCACTGAAGCTTTCTTT. As protein: CASSRGGRITEAFF.

This chain joins TRBV6-2 or TRBV6-3 and TRBJ1-5; 7 bases map to TRBD1. The V and J ends lost 0 bases and 4 bases, in that order; junction bases with no gene match: 3. Germline V CDR1 and CDR2: MNHEY, SVGEGT. The CDR3 has 15 amino acids. This CDR3 reads CASSYSRGRNQPQHF. The CDR3 coding sequence is TGTGCCAGCAGTTACTCAAGGGGGCGGAATCAGCCCCAGCATTTT.

The rearrangement uses TRBV20-1 and TRBJ2-1; D not certain. The CDR3 extends over 12 amino acids. V shed 6 bases and J shed 7 bases, with 13 bases lying between them. Germline CDR1 is DFQATT and CDR2 is SNEGSKA (reference sequence). CDR3 sequence: CSARGPANEQFF. CDR3 nucleotide sequence: TGCAGTGCCCGCGGCCCAGCTAATGAGCAGTTCTTC.

The chain links TRBV5-6 to TRBJ2-6, with TRBD1 identical over 9 bases. The CDR3 sequence is 18 residues long. Germline V gene sequence: CDR1 SGHDT, CDR2 YYEEEE. The trim removed 7 bases at V and 2 bases at J, leaving 13 bases unmatched. CDR3 in DNA: TGTGCCAGCGGATACTTACAGGGGGCGGAGGCTGGGGCCAACGTCCTGACTTTC. It specifies CASGYLQGAEAGANVLTF.

This clonotype appeared a few times. This chain links TRBV11-2 with TRBJ1-2; 7 bases are a match to TRBD1. Looked up from germline, CDR1 is SGHAT and CDR2 is FQNNGV. With 3 bases clipped from V and 2 bases from J, the junction kept 6 bases outside the gene matches. The CDR3 has 15 amino acids. CDR3 nucleotides: TGTGCCAGCAGCTTCACAGGGGCGCCGAACTATGGCTACACCTTC. Amino acid sequence: CASSFTGAPNYGYTF.

The chain joins TRBV20-1 to TRBJ2-2; 10 bases are shared with TRBD2. Germline V gives CDR1 DFQATT, CDR2 SNEGSKA (reference sequence). There are 14 residues in the CDR3. Losses at the gene ends were 3 bases for V and 6 bases for J; bases not matched to a gene: 4. CDR3 sequence (DNA): TGCAGTGCTAGGATTAGCGGGGGGCCCGGGGAGCTGTTTTTT. Translating gives CSARISGGPGELFF.